This TCR beta chain was sequenced in a study of graft-versus-host responses after intestinal transplantation. Study background: Isolated intestinal, liver-intestinal, or multivisceral transplants had been given to the recipients. All recipients were given anti-thymocyte globulin induction, and tacrolimus and steroids were then administered for around three years. Overall study findings and caveats: Individuals carrying graft-donor T cell macrochimerism showed high graft-versus-host to host-versus-graft clonal ratios in allografts. GvH clonotypes were identified within recipient marrow, with a subset emerging first in ileum or blood.

J gave up 4 bases and V 5 bases, and 9 bases lay outside the gene matches. CDR1 is SEHNR and CDR2 is FQNEAQ in the germline V gene (reference sequence). CDR3 length: 17 amino acids. The repertoire was sequenced with immunoSEQ multiplex PCR; TCRdb's copy has only in-frame clones and lacks some. The repertoire holds tens of thousands of clones, with more than 75% as singletons. Comments on this clone: Its antigen is still unknown.

The clonotype originates from a human patient who received an intestinal transplant, so some T cells may come from the graft donor. The starting material was PBMCs, obtained roughly 120 days after intestinal transplantation. The gene calls are TRBV7-9 and TRBJ2-1; 12 bases map to TRBD2. The CDR3: CASSGGKLAGGYNEQFF. Here the CDR3 DNA reads TGTGCCAGCAGCGGAGGGAAGCTAGCGGGGGGGTACAATGAGCAGTTCTTC.